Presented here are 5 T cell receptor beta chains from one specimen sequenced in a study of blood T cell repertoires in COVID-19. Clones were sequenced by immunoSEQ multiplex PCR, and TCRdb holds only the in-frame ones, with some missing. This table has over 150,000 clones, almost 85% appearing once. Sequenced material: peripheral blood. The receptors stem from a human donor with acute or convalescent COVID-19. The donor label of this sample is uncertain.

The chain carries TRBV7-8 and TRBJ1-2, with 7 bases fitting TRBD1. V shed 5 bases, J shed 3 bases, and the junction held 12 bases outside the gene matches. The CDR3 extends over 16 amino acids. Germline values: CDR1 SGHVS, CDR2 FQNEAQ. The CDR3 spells CASSPGTVYYDYGYTF. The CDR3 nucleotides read TGTGCCAGCAGCCCAGGGACAGTTTATTACGACTATGGCTACACCTTC. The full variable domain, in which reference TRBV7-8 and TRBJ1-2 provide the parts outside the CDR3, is GAGVSQSPRYKVAKRGQDVALRCDPISGHVSLFWYQQALGQGPEFLTYFQNEAQLDKSGLPSDRFFAERPEGSVSTLKIQRTQQEDSAVYLCASSPGTVYYDYGYTFGSGTRLTVV.

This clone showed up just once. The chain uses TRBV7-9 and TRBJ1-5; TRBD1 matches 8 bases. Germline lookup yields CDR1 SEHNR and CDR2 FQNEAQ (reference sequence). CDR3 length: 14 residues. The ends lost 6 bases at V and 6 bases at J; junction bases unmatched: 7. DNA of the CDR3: TGTGCCAGCAGTATACAGGGGGTAGTTCAGCCCCAGCATTTT. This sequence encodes CASSIQGVVQPQHF.

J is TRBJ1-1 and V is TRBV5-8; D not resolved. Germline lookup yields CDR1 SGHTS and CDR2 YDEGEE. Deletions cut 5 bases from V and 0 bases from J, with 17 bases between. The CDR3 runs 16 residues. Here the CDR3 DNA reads TGTGCCAGCAGGTATGGTGGAGGACTCATGAACACTGAAGCTTTCTTT. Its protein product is CASRYGGGLMNTEAFF. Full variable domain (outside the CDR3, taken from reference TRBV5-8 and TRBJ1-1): EAGVTQSPTHLIKTRGQQATLRCSPISGHTSVYWYQQALGLGLQFLLWYDEGEERNRGNFPPRFSGRQFPNYSSELNVNALELEDSALYLCASRYGGGLMNTEAFFGQGTRLTVV.

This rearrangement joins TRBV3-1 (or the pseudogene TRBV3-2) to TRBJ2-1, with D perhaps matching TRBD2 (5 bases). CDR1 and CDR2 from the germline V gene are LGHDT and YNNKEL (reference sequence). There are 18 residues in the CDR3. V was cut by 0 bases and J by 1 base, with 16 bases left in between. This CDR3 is CASSQERAGFLSYNEQFF. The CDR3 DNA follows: TGTGCCAGCAGCCAAGAGCGGGCCGGATTTCTATCCTACAATGAGCAGTTCTTC.

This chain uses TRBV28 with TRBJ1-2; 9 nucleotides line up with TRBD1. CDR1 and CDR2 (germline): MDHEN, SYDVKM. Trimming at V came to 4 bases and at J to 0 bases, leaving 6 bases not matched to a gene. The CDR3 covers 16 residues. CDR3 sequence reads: CASSYLRTGANYGYTF. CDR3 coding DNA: TGTGCCAGCAGTTACCTCCGGACAGGGGCTAACTATGGCTACACCTTC.